What follows is one TCR beta chain and its context. Its antigen is unidentified. Both 60 Vbeta primers and 13 Jbeta primers went into the PCR. Repertoires were generated with immunoSEQ multiplex PCR, while TCRdb's copy carries only in-frame clones and drops some. This sample yields 200,000 to 250,000 clones, of which around four fifths are seen a single time; more than 0.5% belongs to the top ten. Per the germline V gene, CDR1 is MDHEN and CDR2 is SYDVKM. The CDR3 length is 15 residues. Trimming stripped 6 bases from V and 0 bases from J, with 14 bases between. This entry belongs to a study of cytomegalovirus exposure and HLA in healthy donors. About the research overall: In a previous analysis, more than 90 million unique TCR beta sequences were found from roughly 180 million T cells. Whole-study results and caveats: Among CMV-associated TCR beta chains, most appeared HLA-restricted in a later analysis. Reports indicated that the classifier achieved high specificity and sensitivity in diagnosing cytomegalovirus status. Presence/absence analyses treated sequencing depth as roughly uniform across donors.

This rearrangement joins TRBV28 to TRBJ1-1, with D perhaps TRBD1 (6 bases). The clonotype originates from a woman aged 40-49 years in good health and CMV-seronegative. The specimen was PBMCs. CDR3 DNA: TGTGCCAGCAGCTATATCGGGACACTGAACACTGAAGCTTTCTTT. Protein: CASSYIGTLNTEAFF.